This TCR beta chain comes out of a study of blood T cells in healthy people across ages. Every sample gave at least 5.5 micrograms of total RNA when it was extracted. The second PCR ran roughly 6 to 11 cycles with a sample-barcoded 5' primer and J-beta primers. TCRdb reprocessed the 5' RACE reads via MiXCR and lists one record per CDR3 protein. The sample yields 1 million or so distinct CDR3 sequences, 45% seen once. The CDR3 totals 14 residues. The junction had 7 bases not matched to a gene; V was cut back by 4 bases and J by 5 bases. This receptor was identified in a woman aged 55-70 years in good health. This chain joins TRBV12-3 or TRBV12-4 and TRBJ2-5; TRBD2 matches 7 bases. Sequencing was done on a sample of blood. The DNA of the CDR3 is TGTGCCAGCAGTTACGGGGGGACCCGTGAGACCCAGTACTTC. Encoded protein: CASSYGGTRETQYF.